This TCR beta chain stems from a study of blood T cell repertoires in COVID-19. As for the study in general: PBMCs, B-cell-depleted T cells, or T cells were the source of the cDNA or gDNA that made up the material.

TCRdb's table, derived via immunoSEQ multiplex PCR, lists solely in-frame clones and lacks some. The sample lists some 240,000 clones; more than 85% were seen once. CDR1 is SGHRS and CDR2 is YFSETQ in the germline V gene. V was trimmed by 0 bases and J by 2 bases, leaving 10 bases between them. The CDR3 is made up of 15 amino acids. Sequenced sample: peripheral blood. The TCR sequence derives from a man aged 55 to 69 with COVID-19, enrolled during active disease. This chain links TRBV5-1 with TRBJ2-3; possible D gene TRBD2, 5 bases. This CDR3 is CASSLGGYLTDTQYF. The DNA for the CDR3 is TGCGCCAGCAGCTTGGGCGGGTACCTCACAGATACGCAGTATTTT.